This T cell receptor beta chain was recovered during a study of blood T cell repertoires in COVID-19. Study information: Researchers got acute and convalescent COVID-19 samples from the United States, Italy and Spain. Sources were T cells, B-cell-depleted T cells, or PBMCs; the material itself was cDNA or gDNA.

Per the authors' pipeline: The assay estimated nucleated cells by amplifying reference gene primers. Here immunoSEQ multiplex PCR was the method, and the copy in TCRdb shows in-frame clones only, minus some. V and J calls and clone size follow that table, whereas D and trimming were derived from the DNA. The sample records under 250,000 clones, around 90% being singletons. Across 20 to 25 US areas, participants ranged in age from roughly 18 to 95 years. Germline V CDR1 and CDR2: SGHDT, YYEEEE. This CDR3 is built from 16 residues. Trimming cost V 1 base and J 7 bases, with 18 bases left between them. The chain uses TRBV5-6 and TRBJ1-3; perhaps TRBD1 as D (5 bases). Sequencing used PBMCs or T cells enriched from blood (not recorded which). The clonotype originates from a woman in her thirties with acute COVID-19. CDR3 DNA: TGTGCCAGCAGCTTGTGGTTGGCGGCTGGGGGGAACACCATATATTTT. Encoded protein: CASSLWLAAGGNTIYF.